The next 31 T cell receptor beta chains were all read from a single sample in a study of cytomegalovirus exposure and HLA in healthy donors. The PCR employed 60 Vbeta primers together with 13 Jbeta primers. Repertoires were generated with immunoSEQ multiplex PCR, while TCRdb's copy carries only in-frame clones and drops some. This table lists around 75,000 clones. The sequenced material came from PBMCs. These receptors originate from a man aged 50-60 years in good health and CMV-seropositive.

The rearrangement joins TRBV19 to TRBJ2-2; 8 bases are a match to TRBD2. The V and J ends lost 5 bases and 7 bases, in that order; junction bases with no gene match: 12. The germline CDR1 and CDR2 sequences are LNHDA and SQIVND (reference sequence). The CDR3 runs to 16 residues. In DNA, the CDR3 is TGTGCCAGTAGTCCCTTGGGTAGCGGGGCTAACGGGGAGCTGTTTTTT. Translation: CASSPLGSGANGELFF.

The chain links TRBV9 to TRBJ1-2; no firm D call. The CDR3 length is 15 residues. V shed 0 bases and J shed 2 bases, with 11 bases lying between them. Germline lookup yields CDR1 SGDLS and CDR2 YYNGEE. The CDR3 is CASSVDMILNYGYTF. The CDR3 DNA reads TGTGCCAGCAGCGTAGACATGATTTTGAACTATGGCTACACCTTC.

This chain connects TRBV2 to TRBJ2-1, with D perhaps matching TRBD1 (5 bases). CDR3 size: 14 residues. Germline CDR1 is SNHLY and CDR2 is FYNNEI. V lost 8 bases, J lost 0 bases, and 11 bases lay in between. CDR3 DNA: TGTGCCAGCGGCTGGCAGGGCTCCTACAATGAGCAGTTCTTC. Encoded protein: CASGWQGSYNEQFF. Looking up the rest from reference TRBV2 and TRBJ2-1 gives the full variable domain: EPEVTQTPSHQVTQMGQEVILRCVPISNHLYFYWYRQILGQKVEFLVSFYNNEISEKSEIFDDQFSVERPDGSNFTLKIRSTKLEDSAMYFCASGWQGSYNEQFFGPGTRLTVL.

The gene calls are TRBV4-1 and TRBJ2-1; D remains ambiguous. CDR3 length: 13 residues. Looked up from germline, CDR1 is MGHRA and CDR2 is YSYEKL. Trimming stripped 0 bases from V and 12 bases from J, with 12 bases between. The CDR3 here is CASSQDPGTWQFF. The CDR3 DNA sequence: TGCGCCAGCAGCCAAGATCCAGGAACCTGGCAGTTCTTC.

The chain has TRBV5-1 and TRBJ1-1, with TRBD1 matching over 10 bases. V was pared by 3 bases and J by 4 bases, with 3 bases of the junction left unmatched. Germline V CDR1 and CDR2: SGHRS, YFSETQ. The CDR3 is made up of 14 amino acids. The CDR3 nucleotides read TGCGCCAGCAGCTGGACAGGGGGTACCACTGAAGCTTTCTTT. Encoded protein: CASSWTGGTTEAFF.

The J gene is TRBJ2-1, the V gene TRBV29-1, with a possible D match to TRBD1 (7 bases). V lost 8 bases and J 3 bases, leaving 17 bases between the germline ends. The length of the CDR3 is 14 residues. From germline, CDR1 is SQVTM and CDR2 ANQGSEA. The CDR3 is CSCDREDLYNEQFF. DNA of the CDR3: TGCAGCTGCGACAGGGAGGACCTCTACAATGAGCAGTTCTTC.

The chain couples TRBV5-1 to TRBJ2-5; D remains unclear. V was pared by 4 bases and J by 4 bases, with 14 bases between. This CDR3 is built from 14 residues. Germline-derived CDR1 and CDR2 are SGHRS and YFSETQ. The CDR3 is CASSQEHPGETQYF. The CDR3 DNA follows: TGCGCCAGCAGCCAGGAACATCCTGGAGAGACCCAGTACTTC.

The V call is TRBV5-4, the J call TRBJ2-3; D is unresolved. Trimming cost V 5 bases and J 4 bases, with 14 bases left between them. The CDR3 has 14 amino acids. From germline, CDR1 is SGHNT and CDR2 YYREEE (reference sequence). CDR3 sequence reads: CASSLQTEPDTQYF. CDR3 nucleotides: TGTGCCAGCAGTTTACAGACCGAGCCAGATACGCAGTATTTT.

The chain has TRBV5-6 and TRBJ2-3, with 8 bases that match TRBD1. Germline CDR1 SGHDT, CDR2 YYEEEE. This CDR3 is 15 amino acids long. V dropped 3 bases and J dropped 6; count of bases not matched to a gene: 9. CDR3 protein: CASSSGQGLGDTQYF. Written as DNA, the CDR3 is TGTGCCAGCAGCTCCGGACAGGGCCTTGGGGATACGCAGTATTTT.

This chain connects TRBV7-2 to TRBJ1-4; D gene uncertain. V lost 5 bases, J lost 4 bases, and 11 bases lay in between. The V gene's germline CDR1 is SGHTA and CDR2 FQGNSA. CDR3 size: 14 residues. In DNA form, the CDR3 reads TGTGCCAGCAGCAAGGGAGGGTATAATGAAAAACTGTTTTTT. Translating gives CASSKGGYNEKLFF. Supplemented by reference TRBV7-2 and TRBJ1-4, the full variable domain reads GAGVSQSPSNKVTEKGKDVELRCDPISGHTALYWYRQSLGQGLEFLIYFQGNSAPDKSGLPSDRFSAERTGGSVSTLTIQRTQQEDSAVYLCASSKGGYNEKLFFGSGTQLSVL.

The gene calls are TRBV13 and TRBJ2-5; D unresolved. Near its end, the DNA agrees better with TRBJ2-7, so the J call may be wrong. CDR3 size: 12 residues. Germline V gene data show CDR1 as PRHDT and CDR2 as FYEKMQ (reference sequence). The CDR3 nucleotides are TGTGCCAGCAGCTTAGGACGCTACGAGCAGTACTTC. It specifies CASSLGRYEQYF.

This sequence joins TRBV10-2 and TRBJ2-2, with D hard to call. Trimming cost V 10 bases and J 6 bases, with 15 bases left between them. From germline, CDR1 is WSHSY and CDR2 SAAADI. The CDR3 spans 13 residues. CDR3 in amino acids: CATLGSESGELFF. The CDR3 bases are TGCGCCACCCTCGGGTCAGAGTCCGGGGAGCTGTTTTTT.

The CDR3 is CASSGGQEGYTF. As DNA, the CDR3 is TGTGCCAGTAGCGGAGGGCAAGAGGGCTACACCTTC. The rearrangement links TRBV19 to TRBJ1-2; D gene ambiguous. V lost 6 bases and J lost 8, with 13 bases in between. This CDR3 has 12 amino acids. CDR1 is LNHDA, CDR2 SQIVND, per germline (reference sequence).

V gene TRBV27 combines with J gene TRBJ1-5, with D tentatively TRBD1 (5 bases). CDR1 is MNHEY and CDR2 is SMNVEV in the germline V gene (reference sequence). The CDR3 has 13 residues. V was clipped by 8 bases and J by 5 bases, with 13 bases between them. Here the CDR3 DNA reads TGTGCCAGCGGCCCTGGACAACATCAGCCCCAGCATTTT. It codes for CASGPGQHQPQHF.

V and J are TRBV10-3 and TRBJ2-3, with 7 bases matching TRBD1. The junction had 4 bases not matched to a gene; V was cut back by 4 bases and J by 3 bases. From germline, CDR1 is ENHRY and CDR2 SYGVKD. The CDR3 contains 14 residues. The CDR3 DNA reads TGTGCCATCAGTGCTGACAGGGTGACAGATACGCAGTATTTT. Translation gives CAISADRVTDTQYF.

V is TRBV5-6 and J is TRBJ2-3; 7 bases align to TRBD1. V shed 3 bases and J 2 bases; nucleotides not matched to a gene: 6. This CDR3 is built from 15 residues. The V gene's germline CDR1 is SGHDT and CDR2 YYEEEE. CDR3 amino acids: CASSSLGQTTDTQYF. CDR3 DNA: TGTGCCAGCAGCTCCCTGGGACAGACCACAGATACGCAGTATTTT.

V is TRBV2 and J is TRBJ2-7, with D tentatively TRBD2 (6 bases). The CDR3 sequence is 13 residues long. Trimming removed 6 bases from V and 5 bases from J, with 14 bases in between. Germline V gene sequence: CDR1 SNHLY, CDR2 FYNNEI. The CDR3 DNA reads TGTGCCAGCAGCGGGAGTCGGGGCCACGAGCAGTACTTC. It codes for CASSGSRGHEQYF. The complete variable domain, with remaining parts taken from reference TRBV2 and TRBJ2-7, reads EPEVTQTPSHQVTQMGQEVILRCVPISNHLYFYWYRQILGQKVEFLVSFYNNEISEKSEIFDDQFSVERPDGSNFTLKIRSTKLEDSAMYFCASSGSRGHEQYFGPGTRLTVT.

The CDR3 nucleotides are TGTGCCAGCAGTGGTACATCTCGACAGCCCCAGCATTTT. It is translated as CASSGTSRQPQHF. This sequence joins TRBV2 and TRBJ1-5; D is uncertain. V gave up 4 bases and J gave up 7 bases, with 11 bases separating them. CDR3 size: 13 residues. Per germline, CDR1 SNHLY and CDR2 FYNNEI.

The chain is built from TRBV19 and TRBJ1-2; possible D gene TRBD1, 5 bases. The CDR3 totals 15 residues. V lost 6 bases and J 4 bases, leaving 18 bases between the germline ends. CDR1 is LNHDA, CDR2 SQIVND, per germline (reference sequence). This chain's CDR3 is CASRPEGTQFYGYTF. The CDR3 coding sequence is TGTGCCAGTAGGCCGGAGGGGACCCAGTTCTATGGCTACACCTTC.

The CDR3 spells CSAKIPDRGNQPQHF. Written as DNA, the CDR3 is TGCAGCGCCAAAATTCCGGACAGGGGCAATCAGCCCCAGCATTTT. The V and J genes are TRBV29-1 and TRBJ1-5; 8 nucleotides align to TRBD1. V shed 7 bases, J shed 2 bases, and the junction held 10 bases outside the gene matches. This CDR3 has 15 amino acids. Germline V gene lookup returns CDR1 SQVTM and CDR2 ANQGSEA.

This chain joins TRBV11-2 and TRBJ2-3; D might be TRBD2 (6 bases). The V and J ends lost 10 bases and 8 bases respectively, with 16 bases between them. The CDR3 length is 12 residues. Germline assignment: CDR1 SGHAT and CDR2 FQNNGV. The CDR3 DNA reads as TGTGCCACCCCCTTGGTGGGAGGTACGCAGTATTTT. Residues: CATPLVGGTQYF.

The CDR3 coding sequence is TGTGCCTGGAGTGTAGCCCGGTCCGGGGGGAATTCACCCCTCCACTTT. Protein product: CAWSVARSGGNSPLHF. The V gene is TRBV30, the J gene TRBJ1-6; D possibly corresponds to TRBD1 (5 bases). The CDR3 is made up of 16 amino acids. Germline V gene data show CDR1 as GTSNPN and CDR2 as SVGIG (reference sequence). With 0 bases removed from V and 7 bases from J, the gap between germline ends came to 16 bases.

The rearrangement joins TRBV27 to TRBJ2-1; no firm D call. Germline CDR1 reads MNHEY; CDR2 reads SMNVEV (reference sequence). This CDR3 has 15 residues. Deletions cut 5 bases from V and 0 bases from J, with 11 bases between. In nucleotides, the CDR3 is TGTGCCAGCAGTCCGTCGTACAGCTCCTACAATGAGCAGTTCTTC. This gives the protein CASSPSYSSYNEQFF.

This sequence joins TRBV4-1 and TRBJ1-4; TRBD1 aligns across 7 bases. The CDR3 has 16 residues. Trimming at V came to 4 bases and at J to 5 bases, leaving 10 bases not matched to a gene. Looked up from germline, CDR1 is MGHRA and CDR2 is YSYEKL. The CDR3, as DNA: TGCGCCAGCAGCCGAGAAAGGGGGCAGGGAAATGAAAAACTGTTTTTT. Translation gives CASSRERGQGNEKLFF.

This chain joins TRBV2 and TRBJ2-1; 8 bases are a match to TRBD2. The ends lost 6 bases at V and 15 bases at J; junction bases unmatched: 16. In germline, CDR1 is SNHLY, CDR2 FYNNEI. CDR3 length: 14 residues. The CDR3 DNA sequence: TGTGCCAGCAGACCCGGGACTAGTCCTCCCCGCGGGTTCTTC. Translation gives CASRPGTSPPRGFF.

This chain joins TRBV5-1 and TRBJ1-2; weak D call: TRBD1 (6 bases). CDR3 size: 13 residues. Trimming removed 0 bases at V and 6 bases at J, with 9 bases between. Germline-derived CDR1 and CDR2 are SGHRS and YFSETQ. CDR3 residues: CASSLGGRDGYTF. The CDR3 nucleotides are TGCGCCAGCAGCTTGGGGGGGCGTGATGGCTACACCTTC.

Here the CDR3 reads CASRSTGVTEAFF. The DNA for the CDR3 is TGTGCCAGCCGTTCAACAGGAGTAACTGAAGCTTTCTTT. The chain is built from TRBV2 and TRBJ1-1; tentatively, D is TRBD1 (5 bases). Trimming took 8 bases from V and 5 from J, leaving 15 bases between them. This CDR3 has 13 residues. The germline gives CDR1 SNHLY, CDR2 FYNNEI.

J is TRBJ2-2 and V is TRBV10-3; D possibly corresponds to TRBD1 (6 bases). This CDR3 is 14 amino acids long. CDR1 and CDR2 (germline): ENHRY, SYGVKD. V was cut by 6 bases and J by 6 bases, with 14 bases left in between. The CDR3 here is CAISQHTGPGELFF. The CDR3 nucleotides are TGTGCCATCAGCCAACATACAGGGCCCGGGGAGCTGTTTTTT.

The genes are TRBV5-6 and TRBJ2-1; 7 nucleotides agree with TRBD1. V trimming: 0 bases; J trimming: 7 bases; junction bases outside the gene matches: 10. Germline V gene data show CDR1 as SGHDT and CDR2 as YYEEEE. The CDR3 totals 16 residues. For the CDR3, the DNA is TGTGCCAGCAGCTTGGACAGGGGAAATAGTTGGAATGAGCAGTTCTTC. Protein: CASSLDRGNSWNEQFF.

The chain recombines TRBV29-1 with TRBJ2-7; 9 bases agree with TRBD1. This CDR3 has 18 amino acids. Per the germline V gene, CDR1 is SQVTM and CDR2 is ANQGSEA. V was pared by 4 bases and J by 0 bases, with 16 bases of the junction left unmatched. The CDR3 spells CSVGEGQGLPLGSYEQYF. The CDR3 DNA reads as TGCAGCGTTGGGGAGGGACAGGGCCTTCCCCTAGGCTCCTACGAGCAGTACTTC.

The gene calls are TRBV5-1 and TRBJ1-1, with 7 positions matching TRBD1. The CDR3 extends over 12 amino acids. CDR1 SGHRS and CDR2 YFSETQ come from the germline V gene. The J segment lost 5 bases and the V segment lost 5 bases, leaving 3 bases of the junction unmatched. The CDR3: CASRGGGTEAFF. DNA of the CDR3: TGCGCCAGCAGAGGGGGCGGGACTGAAGCTTTCTTT.